The rows below give T cell receptor beta chains drawn from one sample of a study of blood T cell repertoires in COVID-19. Using immunoSEQ multiplex PCR, the repertoire was profiled, and TCRdb retains in-frame clones only, with some absent. The top ten hold 6% to 8% of the sample, which has just under 350,000 clones, roughly 90% seen once. The sample comprised peripheral blood. The receptors originated from a woman in her 70s with COVID-19, enrolled during active disease. Both conserved end residues are part of each CDR3. Fields, in order: D gene, clone size, CDR3 length, J gene, V gene, CDR3 protein, CDR3 DNA. A D gene is named only where the DNA matches it firmly. Size values are once, few and many counts, or a class for expanded clones, and some rows have none.

d_gene: TRBD1
abundance: -
len: 14
j_gene: TRBJ1-2
v_gene: TRBV2
CDR3aa: CASSGYQGGSGYTF
CDR3nt: TGTGCCAGCAGTGGGTATCAGGGGGGATCTGGCTACACCTTC

d_gene: TRBD1
abundance: -
len: 14
j_gene: TRBJ2-7
v_gene: TRBV6-5
CDR3aa: CASKYRGTSYEQYF
CDR3nt: TGTGCCAGCAAATACAGGGGGACCTCCTACGAGCAGTACTTC

d_gene: -
abundance: -
len: 12
j_gene: TRBJ2-5
v_gene: TRBV12-3/TRBV12-4
CDR3aa: CASSLYGETQYF
CDR3nt: TGTGCCAGCAGTTTGTACGGGGAGACCCAGTACTTC

d_gene: -
abundance: few
len: 14
j_gene: TRBJ1-5
v_gene: TRBV5-1
CDR3aa: CASSSGEGGQPQHF
CDR3nt: TGCGCCAGCAGCTCGGGGGAAGGTGGTCAGCCCCAGCATTTT

d_gene: -
abundance: once
len: 14
j_gene: TRBJ2-5
v_gene: TRBV18
CDR3aa: CASSPQPGVETQYF
CDR3nt: TGTGCCAGCTCACCACAACCAGGGGTAGAGACCCAGTACTTC

d_gene: TRBD1
abundance: -
len: 14
j_gene: TRBJ1-1
v_gene: TRBV27
CDR3aa: CASSTQGAGTEAFF
CDR3nt: TGTGCCAGCAGTACACAGGGGGCTGGGACTGAAGCTTTCTTT

d_gene: -
abundance: -
len: 14
j_gene: TRBJ2-5
v_gene: TRBV18
CDR3aa: CASSMYQGGETQYF
CDR3nt: TGTGCCAGCTCAATGTACCAGGGAGGAGAGACCCAGTACTTC

d_gene: TRBD2
abundance: -
len: 16
j_gene: TRBJ2-3
v_gene: TRBV24-1
CDR3aa: CATSGWGTSGTDTQYF
CDR3nt: TGTGCCACCAGTGGCTGGGGGACTAGCGGCACAGATACGCAGTATTTT

d_gene: -
abundance: -
len: 18
j_gene: TRBJ2-5
v_gene: TRBV5-1
CDR3aa: CASSLDLWGLEIEETQYF
CDR3nt: TGCGCCAGCAGCTTGGACCTTTGGGGGCTTGAAATAGAAGAGACCCAGTACTTC

d_gene: TRBD1
abundance: -
len: 13
j_gene: TRBJ1-2
v_gene: TRBV11-2
CDR3aa: CASSIRQGLGYTF
CDR3nt: TGTGCCAGCAGCATCAGACAGGGATTAGGCTACACCTTC

d_gene: TRBD2
abundance: -
len: 16
j_gene: TRBJ2-2
v_gene: TRBV11-2
CDR3aa: CASSLASGGSTGELFF
CDR3nt: TGTGCCAGCAGCTTAGCCAGCGGGGGGTCGACCGGGGAGCTGTTTTTT

d_gene: -
abundance: -
len: 14
j_gene: TRBJ1-2
v_gene: TRBV30
CDR3aa: CAWISGSGGAGYTF
CDR3nt: TGTGCCTGGATTTCGGGATCGGGGGGGGCTGGCTACACCTTC

d_gene: TRBD1
abundance: -
len: 15
j_gene: TRBJ1-3
v_gene: TRBV27
CDR3aa: CASGLGGTGFFTIYF
CDR3nt: TGTGCCAGCGGTCTGGGGGGGACAGGGTTTTTCACCATATATTTT

d_gene: -
abundance: -
len: 15
j_gene: TRBJ2-7
v_gene: TRBV6-1
CDR3aa: CASSEGTVGHYEQYF
CDR3nt: TGTGCCAGCAGTGAAGGGACGGTTGGACACTACGAGCAGTACTTC

d_gene: -
abundance: -
len: 15
j_gene: TRBJ1-2
v_gene: TRBV7-9
CDR3aa: CASSLSGGGFYGYTF
CDR3nt: TGTGCCAGCAGCTTATCGGGGGGAGGGTTCTATGGCTACACCTTC

d_gene: TRBD2
abundance: -
len: 15
j_gene: TRBJ2-1
v_gene: TRBV20-1
CDR3aa: CSASEVRGGIYEQFF
CDR3nt: TGCAGTGCTAGTGAGGTGCGGGGGGGGATATATGAGCAGTTCTTC

d_gene: -
abundance: -
len: 15
j_gene: TRBJ2-7
v_gene: TRBV10-3
CDR3aa: CAISESGGGPYEQYF
CDR3nt: TGTGCCATCAGTGAGTCGGGCGGGGGCCCCTACGAGCAGTACTTC

d_gene: TRBD1
abundance: -
len: 14
j_gene: TRBJ2-7
v_gene: TRBV13
CDR3aa: CASSPWTGPYEQYF
CDR3nt: TGTGCCAGCAGCCCCTGGACAGGGCCGTACGAGCAGTACTTC

d_gene: -
abundance: -
len: 11
j_gene: TRBJ1-2
v_gene: TRBV28
CDR3aa: CASSFQGGYTF
CDR3nt: TGTGCCAGCAGTTTCCAGGGTGGCTACACCTTC

d_gene: TRBD1
abundance: -
len: 12
j_gene: TRBJ2-7
v_gene: TRBV2
CDR3aa: CASGNRGYEQYF
CDR3nt: TGTGCCAGCGGGAACAGGGGGTACGAGCAGTACTTC

d_gene: -
abundance: -
len: 16
j_gene: TRBJ1-1
v_gene: TRBV6-5
CDR3aa: CASSYSRQAMNTEAFF
CDR3nt: TGTGCCAGCAGTTACTCACGACAGGCGATGAACACTGAAGCTTTCTTT

d_gene: TRBD2
abundance: -
len: 21
j_gene: TRBJ2-1
v_gene: TRBV23-1
CDR3aa: CASHPGSHGESTSGFMNEQFF
CDR3nt: TGCGCCTCCCACCCGGGGTCTCACGGGGAATCGACTAGCGGATTTATGAATGAGCAGTTCTTC

d_gene: TRBD1
abundance: few
len: 15
j_gene: TRBJ2-1
v_gene: TRBV3-1/TRBV3-2
CDR3aa: CASSQGQGIRDEQFF
CDR3nt: TGTGCCAGCAGCCAGGGACAGGGGATAAGGGATGAGCAGTTCTTC

d_gene: -
abundance: -
len: 18
j_gene: TRBJ1-5
v_gene: TRBV12-5
CDR3aa: CASGLVLIGVQDRQPQHF
CDR3nt: TGTGCTAGTGGTTTGGTACTCATTGGGGTTCAGGACAGACAGCCCCAGCATTTT

d_gene: TRBD1
abundance: -
len: 14
j_gene: TRBJ1-2
v_gene: TRBV5-1
CDR3aa: CASSPGQDNYGYTF
CDR3nt: TGCGCCAGCAGCCCGGGACAGGACAACTATGGCTACACCTTC

d_gene: -
abundance: -
len: 14
j_gene: TRBJ1-5
v_gene: TRBV14
CDR3aa: CASSPLGVGQPQHF
CDR3nt: TGTGCCAGCAGCCCTCTGGGAGTCGGGCAGCCCCAGCATTTT

d_gene: TRBD1
abundance: -
len: 14
j_gene: TRBJ1-1
v_gene: TRBV2
CDR3aa: CASSVRTGGTEAFF
CDR3nt: TGTGCCAGCAGCGTTAGGACAGGGGGCACTGAAGCTTTCTTT

d_gene: -
abundance: -
len: 13
j_gene: TRBJ1-5
v_gene: TRBV10-3
CDR3aa: CAISGTEDQPQHF
CDR3nt: TGTGCCATCAGTGGGACAGAAGATCAGCCCCAGCATTTT

d_gene: -
abundance: -
len: 11
j_gene: TRBJ1-2
v_gene: TRBV5-1
CDR3aa: CASSLAGGYTF
CDR3nt: TGCGCCAGCAGCTTGGCGGGAGGCTACACCTTC

d_gene: -
abundance: -
len: 15
j_gene: TRBJ2-3
v_gene: TRBV5-1
CDR3aa: CASSLDGSGTDTQYF
CDR3nt: TGCGCCAGCAGCTTGGATGGTAGTGGCACAGATACGCAGTATTTT

d_gene: -
abundance: -
len: 11
j_gene: TRBJ2-5
v_gene: TRBV3-1/TRBV3-2
CDR3aa: CASSHGETQYF
CDR3nt: TGTGCCAGCAGCCACGGGGAGACCCAGTACTTC

d_gene: -
abundance: few
len: 16
j_gene: TRBJ1-2
v_gene: TRBV7-2
CDR3aa: CASSLASGGEGYGYTF
CDR3nt: TGTGCCAGCAGCTTAGCGTCGGGGGGCGAGGGCTATGGCTACACCTTC

d_gene: TRBD1
abundance: once
len: 14
j_gene: TRBJ1-6
v_gene: TRBV6-5
CDR3aa: CASSATGDDSPLHF
CDR3nt: TGTGCCAGCAGCGCAACAGGGGATGATTCACCCCTCCACTTT

d_gene: TRBD1
abundance: -
len: 13
j_gene: TRBJ1-2
v_gene: TRBV11-2
CDR3aa: CASRTGAGISYTF
CDR3nt: TGTGCCAGCAGAACAGGGGCGGGTATAAGCTACACCTTC

d_gene: -
abundance: -
len: 11
j_gene: TRBJ2-3
v_gene: TRBV6-6
CDR3aa: CASSPSNTQYF
CDR3nt: TGTGCCAGCAGTCCCTCTAATACGCAGTATTTT

d_gene: TRBD2
abundance: -
len: 15
j_gene: TRBJ2-1
v_gene: TRBV5-1
CDR3aa: CASSWGLPAPNEQFF
CDR3nt: TGCGCCAGCAGCTGGGGACTACCCGCCCCCAATGAGCAGTTCTTC

d_gene: TRBD1
abundance: -
len: 15
j_gene: TRBJ1-1
v_gene: TRBV30
CDR3aa: CAWMTGGTRNTEAFF
CDR3nt: TGTGCCTGGATGACAGGGGGCACTAGGAACACTGAAGCTTTCTTT

d_gene: -
abundance: -
len: 14
j_gene: TRBJ1-1
v_gene: TRBV7-2
CDR3aa: CASSLASRGTEAFF
CDR3nt: TGTGCCAGCAGCTTAGCCAGCCGAGGCACTGAAGCTTTCTTT

d_gene: -
abundance: -
len: 14
j_gene: TRBJ2-3
v_gene: TRBV18
CDR3aa: CASSPGFVADTQYF
CDR3nt: TGTGCCAGCTCACCCGGGTTTGTGGCAGATACGCAGTATTTT

d_gene: TRBD1
abundance: -
len: 15
j_gene: TRBJ1-6
v_gene: TRBV19
CDR3aa: CASSRGGQGGSPLHF
CDR3nt: TGTGCCAGTAGCCGAGGGGGACAGGGAGGTTCACCCCTCCACTTT

d_gene: TRBD1
abundance: -
len: 15
j_gene: TRBJ1-5
v_gene: TRBV7-8
CDR3aa: CASSRDSYSNQPQHF
CDR3nt: TGTGCCAGCAGCCGGGACAGTTATAGCAATCAGCCCCAGCATTTT

d_gene: -
abundance: -
len: 12
j_gene: TRBJ1-2
v_gene: TRBV7-2
CDR3aa: CASREADYGYTF
CDR3nt: TGTGCCAGCCGGGAAGCTGACTATGGCTACACCTTC

d_gene: -
abundance: -
len: 15
j_gene: TRBJ1-3
v_gene: TRBV18
CDR3aa: CASSPPEVTGNTIYF
CDR3nt: TGTGCCAGCTCACCACCGGAGGTAACCGGAAACACCATATATTTT

d_gene: -
abundance: once
len: 14
j_gene: TRBJ2-5
v_gene: TRBV30
CDR3aa: CAWSWRQVQETQYF
CDR3nt: TGTGCCTGGAGCTGGAGGCAGGTACAAGAGACCCAGTACTTC

d_gene: -
abundance: -
len: 15
j_gene: TRBJ1-2
v_gene: TRBV4-3
CDR3aa: CASSQDRAANYGYTF
CDR3nt: TGCGCCAGCAGCCAAGACAGGGCGGCTAACTATGGCTACACCTTC

d_gene: TRBD1
abundance: -
len: 16
j_gene: TRBJ2-1
v_gene: TRBV6-5
CDR3aa: CASSYVLGQGTNEQFF
CDR3nt: TGTGCCAGCAGTTATGTTTTAGGACAGGGGACTAATGAGCAGTTCTTC

d_gene: -
abundance: -
len: 14
j_gene: TRBJ1-5
v_gene: TRBV2
CDR3aa: CASSEIYLGQPQHF
CDR3nt: TGTGCCAGCAGTGAAATTTATCTCGGTCAGCCCCAGCATTTT

d_gene: TRBD1
abundance: -
len: 13
j_gene: TRBJ1-2
v_gene: TRBV6-2/TRBV6-3
CDR3aa: CASSPGQEYGYTF
CDR3nt: TGTGCCAGCAGCCCTGGACAGGAATATGGCTACACCTTC

d_gene: -
abundance: -
len: 16
j_gene: TRBJ1-6
v_gene: TRBV9
CDR3aa: CASSVGDNSPRSPLHF
CDR3nt: TGTGCCAGCAGCGTTGGGGACAACTCCCCACGTTCACCCCTCCACTTT

d_gene: TRBD1
abundance: once
len: 14
j_gene: TRBJ1-5
v_gene: TRBV6-5
CDR3aa: CASRGQYYNQPQHF
CDR3nt: TGTGCCAGCAGGGGACAGTACTACAATCAGCCCCAGCATTTT

d_gene: TRBD2
abundance: -
len: 15
j_gene: TRBJ2-5
v_gene: TRBV5-1
CDR3aa: CASSVGLAGKETQYF
CDR3nt: TGCGCCAGCAGTGTCGGGCTAGCGGGGAAAGAGACCCAGTACTTC

d_gene: -
abundance: -
len: 15
j_gene: TRBJ1-2
v_gene: TRBV2
CDR3aa: CASSSAGAGSPGYTF
CDR3nt: TGTGCCAGCAGTAGTGCGGGGGCAGGAAGCCCTGGCTACACCTTC

d_gene: -
abundance: few
len: 12
j_gene: TRBJ2-7
v_gene: TRBV28
CDR3aa: CASAPGEIGQYF
CDR3nt: TGTGCCAGTGCCCCTGGAGAGATCGGGCAGTACTTC

d_gene: -
abundance: -
len: 15
j_gene: TRBJ2-1
v_gene: TRBV19
CDR3aa: CASSIVPTPYNEQFF
CDR3nt: TGTGCCAGTAGTATAGTTCCGACACCCTACAATGAGCAGTTCTTC

d_gene: -
abundance: few
len: 16
j_gene: TRBJ2-7
v_gene: TRBV11-3
CDR3aa: CASSLEQGGGSYEQYF
CDR3nt: TGTGCCAGCAGCTTAGAACAGGGTGGGGGATCCTACGAGCAGTACTTC

d_gene: TRBD1
abundance: -
len: 15
j_gene: TRBJ1-2
v_gene: TRBV19
CDR3aa: CASIQAGTVDYGYTF
CDR3nt: TGTGCCAGTATTCAAGCCGGGACAGTAGATTATGGCTACACCTTC

d_gene: TRBD1
abundance: -
len: 15
j_gene: TRBJ1-2
v_gene: TRBV29-1
CDR3aa: CSVNDTGTANYGYTF
CDR3nt: TGCAGCGTTAACGATACCGGGACAGCTAACTATGGCTACACCTTC

d_gene: -
abundance: -
len: 13
j_gene: TRBJ1-2
v_gene: TRBV18
CDR3aa: CASSPPSVYGYTF
CDR3nt: TGTGCCAGCTCACCACCGAGTGTCTATGGCTACACCTTC

d_gene: -
abundance: -
len: 11
j_gene: TRBJ1-2
v_gene: TRBV5-1
CDR3aa: CASSYAGGYTF
CDR3nt: TGCGCCAGCAGCTATGCGGGGGGCTACACCTTC